A single sample is the source of the 29 T cell receptor beta chains below, sequenced in a study of T cell responses to AZD1222 COVID-19 vaccine. TCRdb keeps only in-frame clones here, not all; method: immunoSEQ multiplex PCR. The repertoire includes around 110,000 clones, about 91% of them detected once, and over 8.5% sits in the top ten. Sequences were derived from peripheral blood, sampled on day 0 of AZD1222 vaccination. The source of these receptors is an adult in good health.

The chain links TRBV27 to TRBJ2-7, with a weak D call TRBD1 (7 bases). Germline values: CDR1 MNHEY, CDR2 SMNVEV (reference sequence). The V end was cut by 3 bases, the J end by 7 bases, with 13 bases between. The CDR3 length is 13 residues. The CDR3 reads CASSFRQGGEQYF. The CDR3 nucleotides are TGTGCCAGCAGTTTCAGGCAGGGGGGTGAGCAGTACTTC.

The rearrangement joins TRBV5-1 to TRBJ1-4; a weak D match, TRBD1 (5 bases). V lost 4 bases and J lost 3, with 10 bases in between. The CDR3 covers 14 residues. CDR1 SGHRS and CDR2 YFSETQ come from the germline V gene. The CDR3 nucleotides read TGCGCCAGCAGCAAAGGGGAGGCTAATGAAAAACTGTTTTTT. The encoded protein is CASSKGEANEKLFF. Complete variable domain (other parts from reference TRBV5-1 and TRBJ1-4): KAGVTQTPRYLIKTRGQQVTLSCSPISGHRSVSWYQQTPGQGLQFLFEYFSETQRNKGNFPGRFSGRQFSNSRSEMNVSTLELGDSALYLCASSKGEANEKLFFGSGTQLSVL.

V gene TRBV11-1 combines with J gene TRBJ2-7; D unresolved. Trimming stripped 0 bases from V and 8 bases from J, with 17 bases between. There are 15 residues in the CDR3. CDR1 is SGHAT and CDR2 is FQDESV in the germline V gene (reference sequence). CDR3 bases: TGTGCCAGCAGCTTAGCGCTTGGCAGGATTCGGAAGCAGTACTTC. As protein: CASSLALGRIRKQYF.

This clone was recorded once. V usage is TRBV4-2 and J usage is TRBJ1-2, with 9 bases fitting TRBD1. This CDR3 comprises 13 residues. V lost 4 bases to trimming and J lost 7 bases; unmatched junction nucleotides: 4. Germline V gene sequence: CDR1 LGHNA, CDR2 YNFKEQ. The CDR3 DNA reads TGTGCCAGCAGCCGCGGACAGGGGCTTGGCTACACCTTC. Amino acids: CASSRGQGLGYTF.

The chain uses TRBV23-1 and TRBJ1-6; D call uncertain. TRBV23-1 is an ORF; its function is uncertain. Trimming pared 0 bases from V and 5 bases from J, leaving 14 bases between. The CDR3 runs 17 residues. CDR3 amino acids: CASSQSPLKTDNSPLHF. The DNA for the CDR3 is TGCGCCAGCAGTCAATCTCCCCTGAAAACCGATAATTCACCCCTCCACTTT.

The CDR3 protein is CASSLLNTEAFF. Written as DNA, the CDR3 is TGTGCCAGCAGCTTGTTGAACACTGAAGCTTTCTTT. V gene TRBV5-5 combines with J gene TRBJ1-1, with D unclear. Trimming shortened V by 1 base and J by 0 bases, and 1 base separated the two germline ends. This CDR3 is 12 amino acids long. Germline assignment: CDR1 SGHKS and CDR2 YYEKEE (reference sequence).

The gene calls are TRBV28 and TRBJ2-7; 10 nucleotides agree with TRBD1. V gave up 7 bases and J gave up 5 bases; unmatched junction bases: 5. The germline V gene encodes CDR1 MDHEN and CDR2 SYDVKM. The CDR3 is 13 amino acids. The CDR3 coding sequence is TGTGCCAGCACGACAGGGGGCCCCCACGAGCAGTACTTC. Protein sequence: CASTTGGPHEQYF.

The V gene is TRBV28, the J gene TRBJ1-2, with D perhaps matching TRBD1 (6 bases). The CDR3 loop spans 15 amino acids. Germline V gene sequence: CDR1 MDHEN, CDR2 SYDVKM. V lost 6 bases and J lost 6, with 20 bases in between. The CDR3 DNA reads as TGTGCCAGCAGCCAGACCTTGACAGGTGGGGATGGCTACACCTTC. This sequence encodes CASSQTLTGGDGYTF.

The chain couples TRBV2 to TRBJ1-1; perhaps TRBD1 as D (5 bases). The CDR3 covers 13 residues. V lost 6 bases to trimming and J lost 2 bases, with 10 bases between them. Germline V CDR1 and CDR2: SNHLY, FYNNEI. The CDR3 coding sequence is TGTGCCAGCAGCCAGGACACCAACACTGAAGCTTTCTTT. Protein: CASSQDTNTEAFF.

This sequence joins TRBV6-5 and TRBJ2-5, with D possibly matching TRBD2 (6 bases). V was shortened by 2 bases and J by 9 bases, with 10 bases between the two germline ends. In germline, CDR1 is MNHEY, CDR2 SVGAGI. The CDR3 length is 12 residues. CDR3 region: CASSYGGTPQYF. For the CDR3, the DNA is TGTGCCAGCAGTTACGGGGGGACCCCCCAGTACTTC.

V and J are TRBV2 and TRBJ2-7; 10 nucleotides align to TRBD2. Germline loops: CDR1 SNHLY, CDR2 FYNNEI. V shed 1 base and J 0 bases; nucleotides not matched to a gene: 6. The CDR3 runs 17 residues. The chain's CDR3 is CASSEGTLAGGSYEQYF. As DNA, the CDR3 is TGTGCCAGCAGTGAAGGGACCTTAGCGGGGGGCTCCTACGAGCAGTACTTC.

The chain carries TRBV3-1 (or the pseudogene TRBV3-2) and TRBJ2-2; D unresolved. Germline V lookup: CDR1 LGHDT, CDR2 YNNKEL (reference sequence). V was trimmed by 1 base and J by 4 bases, leaving 13 bases between them. The length of the CDR3 is 16 residues. The CDR3 sequence is CASSQVLSSGTGELFF. CDR3 coding DNA: TGTGCCAGCAGCCAAGTCTTGTCTAGTGGCACCGGGGAGCTGTTTTTT.

V and J are TRBV7-6 and TRBJ2-3; the D call may be TRBD1 or TRBD2 (5 bases each). Germline values: CDR1 SGHVS, CDR2 FNYEAQ. The CDR3 covers 15 residues. The V gene lost 0 bases and the J gene lost 2 bases, with 9 bases spanning the gap. The CDR3 DNA sequence: TGTGCCAGCAGCTTAGCGGGGGAAGTCACAGATACGCAGTATTTT. It specifies CASSLAGEVTDTQYF.

The chain uses TRBV9 and TRBJ2-2; no clear D gene. Trimming shortened V by 1 base and J by 0 bases, and 7 bases separated the two germline ends. Germline V gene lookup returns CDR1 SGDLS and CDR2 YYNGEE. The CDR3 runs to 15 residues. CDR3 loop: CASSVMAANTGELFF. The CDR3 bases are TGTGCCAGCAGCGTAATGGCGGCGAACACCGGGGAGCTGTTTTTT.

CDR3 in amino acids: CASSPRGAQFF. In DNA form, the CDR3 reads TGTGCCAGCAGCCCACGGGGGGCCCAGTTCTTC. The chain uses TRBV7-2 and TRBJ2-1; weak D call: TRBD2 (7 bases). Per germline, CDR1 SGHTA and CDR2 FQGNSA. V was pared by 5 bases and J by 13 bases, with 12 bases between. CDR3 size: 11 residues.

In its sample, this clone ranks as medium-sized (0.01 to 0.1%). The CDR3 nucleotides are TGTGCCAGCAGCCAAGGCGACGGCAAAGCGGGAGGTCAGGGAATATATCAAGAGACCCAGTACTTC. It translates to CASSQGDGKAGGQGIYQETQYF. This chain links TRBV3-1 (or the pseudogene TRBV3-2) with TRBJ2-5, with TRBD2 matching 9 bases. The V gene's germline CDR1 is LGHDT and CDR2 YNNKEL (reference sequence). Trimming removed 1 base from V and 2 bases from J; junction bases left unmatched: 23. The CDR3 loop spans 22 amino acids.

The chain is built from TRBV4-1 and TRBJ2-5; D possibly corresponds to TRBD2 (6 bases). The germline V and J ends were trimmed by 7 bases and 4 bases, with 13 bases remaining between them. CDR1 is MGHRA and CDR2 is YSYEKL in the germline V gene. The CDR3 consists of 13 residues. The CDR3 region is CASNHGGVETQYF. DNA for the CDR3: TGCGCCAGCAACCACGGGGGAGTAGAGACCCAGTACTTC.

This clone was picked up one time. The genes are TRBV5-1 and TRBJ2-5, with 9 bases identical to TRBD2. CDR3 size: 14 residues. Looked up from germline, CDR1 is SGHRS and CDR2 is YFSETQ. With 3 bases clipped from V and 3 bases from J, the junction kept 3 bases outside the gene matches. The CDR3 bases are TGCGCCAGCAGCTCGACTAGCGGAAAAGAGACCCAGTACTTC. Translation gives CASSSTSGKETQYF.

This clone showed up just once. The gene calls are TRBV7-2 and TRBJ1-4; D is ambiguous. The V gene lost 5 bases and the J gene lost 8 bases, with 12 bases spanning the gap. Germline V CDR1 and CDR2: SGHTA, FQGNSA. The length of the CDR3 is 13 residues. The CDR3 DNA is TGTGCCAGCAGCACGGAAGGAGGCGAAAAACTGTTTTTT. It is translated as CASSTEGGEKLFF.

The chain employs TRBV7-2 and TRBJ2-7, with D possibly being TRBD2 (6 bases). This CDR3 comprises 13 residues. Trimming removed 9 bases at V and 0 bases at J, with 12 bases between. Germline-derived CDR1 and CDR2 are SGHTA and FQGNSA. The CDR3 DNA follows: TGTGCCAGTAGGAGGGGTAGCTCCTACGAGCAGTACTTC. Its protein product is CASRRGSSYEQYF.

V and J are TRBV5-1 and TRBJ2-1; 9 bases align to TRBD1. Germline loops: CDR1 SGHRS, CDR2 YFSETQ. Germline trimming cut 2 bases from V and 8 bases from J; bases unmatched to any gene: 8. The CDR3 extends over 15 amino acids. This CDR3 is CASSFGQGSTDEQFF. DNA of the CDR3: TGCGCCAGCAGCTTCGGACAGGGGTCAACGGATGAGCAGTTCTTC.

This chain joins TRBV30 and TRBJ1-5; D unclear. This CDR3 is 13 amino acids long. Trimming stripped 0 bases from V and 5 bases from J, with 8 bases between. Per germline, CDR1 GTSNPN and CDR2 SVGIG (reference sequence). The CDR3 spells CAWSVRFDQPQHF. CDR3 in DNA: TGTGCCTGGAGTGTACGGTTTGATCAGCCCCAGCATTTT.

V is TRBV5-1 and J is TRBJ1-2; maybe TRBD1 (6 bases). V was trimmed by 4 bases and J by 7 bases, leaving 20 bases between them. Germline assignment: CDR1 SGHRS and CDR2 YFSETQ. The CDR3 loop spans 15 amino acids. CDR3 amino acids: CASSTHRPGEGGYTF. CDR3 bases: TGCGCCAGCAGCACCCACCGACCAGGGGAAGGTGGCTACACCTTC.

This chain uses TRBV3-1 (or the pseudogene TRBV3-2) with TRBJ1-1; no definite D call. Looked up from germline, CDR1 is LGHDT and CDR2 is YNNKEL (reference sequence). V was clipped by 6 bases and J by 0 bases, with 8 bases between them. This CDR3 is built from 13 residues. CDR3 bases: TGTGCCAGCAGAGGTTGGGTGAACACTGAAGCTTTCTTT. The encoded protein is CASRGWVNTEAFF.

The rearrangement links TRBV11-3 to TRBJ2-2; D may be TRBD1 or TRBD2 (5 bases each). The V end was cut by 1 base, the J end by 8 bases, with 8 bases between. CDR3 length: 13 residues. Germline values: CDR1 SGHNT, CDR2 YENEEA. CDR3 DNA sequence: TGTGCCAGCAGCTTAGGGGGGACGGGGGAGCTGTTTTTT. Protein product: CASSLGGTGELFF.

The CDR3 nucleotides read TGCAGCGTTGAGGACAGGGGGCCTATATTGGGCTACACCTTC. Its translation is CSVEDRGPILGYTF. This chain uses TRBV29-1 with TRBJ1-2; 11 bases agree with TRBD1. This CDR3 is 14 amino acids long. Per the germline V gene, CDR1 is SQVTM and CDR2 is ANQGSEA. With 3 bases clipped from V and 8 bases from J, the junction kept 8 bases outside the gene matches.

The chain links TRBV18 to TRBJ2-2, with 8 bases fitting TRBD1. From germline, CDR1 is KGHSH and CDR2 LQKENI. This CDR3 is 18 amino acids long. The V segment lost 3 bases and the J segment 1 base; nucleotides outside the gene matches: 10. The CDR3 is CASSPPTRTGGNTGELFF. CDR3 coding DNA: TGTGCCAGCTCACCCCCTACCCGTACAGGGGGGAACACCGGGGAGCTGTTTTTT.

This clone was recorded a few times. This rearrangement joins TRBV7-2 to TRBJ1-2; tentatively, D is TRBD1 (5 bases). Germline V gene sequence: CDR1 SGHTA, CDR2 FQGNSA. The CDR3 totals 18 residues. V shed 0 bases and J shed 4 bases, with 21 bases lying between them. This CDR3 is CASSLAGTWQGLIYGYTF. CDR3 in DNA: TGTGCCAGCAGCTTAGCCGGGACCTGGCAAGGACTCATCTATGGCTACACCTTC.

The V gene is TRBV24-1, the J gene TRBJ2-1; TRBD1 matches 11 bases. This CDR3 has 14 residues. Losses at the gene ends were 5 bases for V and 6 bases for J; bases not matched to a gene: 2. CDR1 and CDR2 from the germline V gene are KGHDR and SFDVKD. The CDR3 loop is CATSVGQGANEQFF. Here the CDR3 DNA reads TGTGCCACCAGTGTCGGACAGGGGGCCAATGAGCAGTTCTTC.